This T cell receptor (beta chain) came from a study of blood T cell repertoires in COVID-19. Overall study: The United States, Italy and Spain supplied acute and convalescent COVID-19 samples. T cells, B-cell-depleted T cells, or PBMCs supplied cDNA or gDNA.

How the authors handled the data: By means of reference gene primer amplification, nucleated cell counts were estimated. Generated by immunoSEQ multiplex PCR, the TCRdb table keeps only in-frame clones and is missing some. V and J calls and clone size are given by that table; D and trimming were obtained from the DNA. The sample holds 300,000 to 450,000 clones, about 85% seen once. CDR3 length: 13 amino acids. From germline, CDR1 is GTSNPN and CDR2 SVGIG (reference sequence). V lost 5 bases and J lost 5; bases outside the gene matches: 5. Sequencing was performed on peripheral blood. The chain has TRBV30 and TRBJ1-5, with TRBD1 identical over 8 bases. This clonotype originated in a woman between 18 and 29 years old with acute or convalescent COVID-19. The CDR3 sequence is CAWGADRDQPQHF. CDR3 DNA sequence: TGTGCCTGGGGGGCGGACAGGGATCAGCCCCAGCATTTT. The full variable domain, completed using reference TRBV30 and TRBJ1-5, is SQTIHQWPATLVQPVGSPLSLECTVEGTSNPNLYWYRQAAGRGLQLLFYSVGIGQISSEVPQNLSASRPQDRQFILSSKKLLLSDSGFYLCAWGADRDQPQHFGDGTRLSIL.